This T cell receptor (beta chain) was recorded in a study of cytomegalovirus exposure and HLA in healthy donors. Comment on this clone: As yet, its antigen is unknown.

Notes on the study in general: Earlier findings revealed that most TCR beta V segments proved productive either about 87% or about 30% of the time. Common viral pathogens seemed to be connected with several of the most significant clusters, according to a later analysis. The authors listed over 150 TCR beta chains as cytomegalovirus-associated.

Vbeta (60) and Jbeta (13) primers were used in the PCR. Under the authors' procedure: Later, roughly 86 million unique TCR beta chains were counted in an analysis, and some 11 million of them were shared. The method was immunoSEQ multiplex PCR; TCRdb's version includes in-frame clones alone and lacks a portion of them. V and J calls and clone size come straight from that table; D and trimming were deduced from the DNA. The table records 45,000 to 65,000 clones, 80% to 85% of them present only once. Losses at the gene ends were 5 bases for V and 4 bases for J; bases not matched to a gene: 6. The CDR3 is 16 residues long. Germline loops: CDR1 SGHTA, CDR2 FQGTGA.

This rearrangement joins TRBV7-3 to TRBJ2-2, with 11 nucleotides matching TRBD1. The TCR comes from a man under 40 in good health and CMV-seronegative. Material for sequencing was PBMCs. CDR3 sequence (DNA): TGTGCCAGCAGCCCCGCCGGGACAGGGGGCACCGGGGAGCTGTTTTTT. Translation: CASSPAGTGGTGELFF.